This is a list of T cell receptor beta chains from one sample in a study of identical twins. MiXCR was run by TCRdb on the 5' RACE reads, yielding one entry per CDR3 protein. The data hold 700,000 or so distinct CDR3 sequences, with 8% to 9% observed a single time. This sample was also put to use in a study of yellow fever vaccine responses in identical twins.

The specimen was PBMCs. These receptors were taken from a woman under 30 in good health. Each CDR3 is given with its conserved first and last residue. The order of the fields is CDR3 protein, CDR3 DNA, J gene, D gene, clone size, V gene. D genes are given only for firm matches. The size entry is marked missing in some rows and otherwise reads once, few, many or a size class.

CDR3aa: CSVPSDRSFEQFF
CDR3nt: TGCAGCGTTCCTAGCGACCGTTCCTTTGAGCAGTTCTTC
j_gene: TRBJ2-1
d_gene: .
abundance: many
v_gene: TRBV29-1

CDR3aa: CASSPTLAAITDTQYF
CDR3nt: TGTGCCAGCAGCCCCACCTTAGCGGCAATCACAGATACGCAGTATTTT
j_gene: TRBJ2-3
d_gene: .
abundance: few
v_gene: TRBV7-2

CDR3aa: CASSPQPPGQGQETQYF
CDR3nt: TGCGCCAGCAGCCCCCAACCTCCGGGACAGGGTCAAGAGACCCAGTACTTC
j_gene: TRBJ2-5
d_gene: TRBD1
abundance: many
v_gene: TRBV5-1

CDR3aa: CASSAEGVEPASYEQYF
CDR3nt: TGTGCCAGCAGTGCAGAGGGGGTTGAACCCGCCTCCTACGAGCAGTACTTC
j_gene: TRBJ2-7
d_gene: .
abundance: .
v_gene: TRBV6-4

CDR3aa: CSAKEGYSNQPQHF
CDR3nt: TGCAGTGCTAAAGAGGGTTATAGCAATCAGCCCCAGCATTTT
j_gene: TRBJ1-5
d_gene: .
abundance: many
v_gene: TRBV20-1

CDR3aa: CASSHLPQNNEQFF
CDR3nt: TGCGCCAGCAGCCACCTGCCGCAAAACAATGAGCAGTTCTTC
j_gene: TRBJ2-1
d_gene: .
abundance: .
v_gene: TRBV4-1

CDR3aa: CASLQPGPIAGGGIWRRETQYF
CDR3nt: TGTGCCAGCCTCCAACCGGGACCGATAGCGGGAGGGGGAATTTGGCGTAGAGAGACCCAGTACTTC
j_gene: TRBJ2-5
d_gene: TRBD2
abundance: .
v_gene: TRBV6-4

CDR3aa: CASSLFQRGANTGELFF
CDR3nt: TGCGCCAGCAGCTTGTTTCAGCGGGGGGCGAACACCGGGGAGCTGTTTTTT
j_gene: TRBJ2-2
d_gene: TRBD2
abundance: many
v_gene: TRBV5-1

CDR3aa: CATSLLESDYGYTF
CDR3nt: TGTGCCACCAGTTTACTAGAATCAGACTATGGCTACACCTTC
j_gene: TRBJ1-2
d_gene: .
abundance: .
v_gene: TRBV28

CDR3aa: CASSFGTPVYNEQFF
CDR3nt: TGTGCCAGCAGTTTTGGGACACCTGTCTACAATGAGCAGTTCTTC
j_gene: TRBJ2-1
d_gene: .
abundance: many
v_gene: TRBV12-3/TRBV12-4

CDR3aa: CASSEIQGLYGYTF
CDR3nt: TGTGCCAGCAGTGAAATACAGGGTCTTTATGGCTACACCTTC
j_gene: TRBJ1-2
d_gene: .
abundance: .
v_gene: TRBV2

CDR3aa: CASSFYGGSEGQYF
CDR3nt: TGTGCCAGCAGCTTCTATGGCGGGAGCGAAGGGCAGTACTTC
j_gene: TRBJ2-7
d_gene: TRBD2
abundance: .
v_gene: TRBV5-6

CDR3aa: CAISLALGQGISGANVLTF
CDR3nt: TGTGCCATCAGTTTAGCGCTTGGACAGGGGATCTCTGGGGCCAACGTCCTGACTTTC
j_gene: TRBJ2-6
d_gene: TRBD1
abundance: .
v_gene: TRBV12-3/TRBV12-4

CDR3aa: CASSLSGQGKNYEQYF
CDR3nt: TGTGCCAGCAGTTTAAGTGGACAGGGCAAAAACTACGAGCAGTACTTC
j_gene: TRBJ2-7
d_gene: TRBD1
abundance: .
v_gene: TRBV28

CDR3aa: CSAGNYEQYF
CDR3nt: TGCAGCGCTGGAAACTACGAGCAGTACTTC
j_gene: TRBJ2-7
d_gene: .
abundance: few
v_gene: TRBV29-1

CDR3aa: CASSLMRSYEQYF
CDR3nt: TGTGCCAGCAGTTTAATGCGGTCCTACGAGCAGTACTTC
j_gene: TRBJ2-7
d_gene: .
abundance: few
v_gene: TRBV27

CDR3aa: CSVDRSSGIAEAFF
CDR3nt: TGCAGCGTTGACCGATCGTCGGGGATCGCTGAAGCTTTCTTT
j_gene: TRBJ1-1
d_gene: .
abundance: few
v_gene: TRBV29-1

CDR3aa: CASSYSRGQPQHF
CDR3nt: TGTGCCAGCAGTTACTCCAGAGGCCAGCCCCAGCATTTT
j_gene: TRBJ1-5
d_gene: .
abundance: many
v_gene: TRBV6-5

CDR3aa: CSARDLAGPAYEQYF
CDR3nt: TGCAGTGCTAGAGATCTAGCGGGCCCTGCCTACGAGCAGTACTTC
j_gene: TRBJ2-7
d_gene: TRBD2
abundance: few
v_gene: TRBV20-1